The 14 T cell receptor beta chains presented below share a single source sample, sequenced in a study of T cell changes during pregnancy in multiple sclerosis. Sequencing was performed with immunoSEQ multiplex PCR; in TCRdb, only in-frame clones are kept and a portion is missing. The sample carries tens of thousands of clones, approximately 94% recorded once. Specimen: peripheral blood, collected in the third trimester of pregnancy. These TCRs come from a female donor with multiple sclerosis, enrolled in a pregnancy study.

V gene TRBV7-3 combines with J gene TRBJ2-1; D is unresolved. Trimming took off 5 bases at V and 1 base at J, with 15 bases between the two ends. Germline CDR1 SGHTA, CDR2 FQGTGA. This CDR3 spans 16 amino acids. CDR3 region: CASSPVVATSYNEQFF. The CDR3 DNA sequence: TGTGCCAGCAGCCCTGTCGTGGCGACATCCTACAATGAGCAGTTCTTC.

This sequence joins TRBV19 and TRBJ2-5; 7 bases align to TRBD2. The germline gives CDR1 LNHDA, CDR2 SQIVND (reference sequence). The CDR3 has 15 amino acids. Trimming took 0 bases from V and 4 from J; bases not matched to a gene: 5. The CDR3 reads CASSIDGGGGETQYF. The DNA for the CDR3 is TGTGCCAGTAGTATAGATGGGGGGGGAGGAGAGACCCAGTACTTC.

This clone was seen once. The chain joins TRBV9 to TRBJ2-3; the D gene is possibly TRBD1 (6 bases). Trimming took off 3 bases at V and 6 bases at J, with 11 bases between the two ends. The length of the CDR3 is 13 residues. Looked up from germline, CDR1 is SGDLS and CDR2 is YYNGEE. As DNA, the CDR3 is TGTGCCAGCAGCGGGGGGCCTGGGGATACGCAGTATTTT. This sequence encodes CASSGGPGDTQYF.

The chain employs TRBV29-1 and TRBJ2-1, with 11 bases aligning to TRBD2. Trimming removed 2 bases from V and 9 bases from J; junction bases left unmatched: 9. CDR1 and CDR2 from the germline V gene are SQVTM and ANQGSEA. The CDR3 has 15 amino acids. The CDR3 sequence: CSVEFRLAGGGEQFF. The CDR3 DNA sequence: TGCAGCGTTGAATTTCGGCTAGCGGGGGGTGGTGAGCAGTTCTTC.

The chain carries TRBV5-4 and TRBJ2-7; TRBD1 might be the D (6 bases). Germline CDR1 reads SGHNT; CDR2 reads YYREEE (reference sequence). The CDR3 is 16 residues long. V lost 4 bases to trimming and J lost 2 bases, with 19 bases between them. In nucleotides, the CDR3 is TGTGCCAGCAGCCAAAGCCAACTACAGGGACCCTACGAGCAGTACTTC. It yields the protein CASSQSQLQGPYEQYF.

The rearrangement joins TRBV5-6 to TRBJ2-1; 9 bases are a match to TRBD2. V lost 2 bases and J lost 7; bases outside the gene matches: 4. The CDR3 spans 14 residues. Looked up from germline, CDR1 is SGHDT and CDR2 is YYEEEE. The CDR3 nucleotides read TGTGCCAGCAGCTTCGTAGCGGGGGTTAATGAGCAGTTCTTC. The encoded protein is CASSFVAGVNEQFF.

The rearrangement joins TRBV6-1 to TRBJ2-5, with unresolved D. Trimming stripped 1 base from V and 5 bases from J, with 11 bases between. The CDR3 length is 14 residues. CDR1 and CDR2 from the germline V gene are MNHNS and SASEGT. As DNA, the CDR3 is TGTGCCAGCAGTGAAGTGGGCATTTGGGAGACCCAGTACTTC. It codes for CASSEVGIWETQYF.

The chain joins TRBV7-6 to TRBJ2-1; D is possibly TRBD2 (5 bases). Trimming pared 1 base from V and 6 bases from J, leaving 13 bases between. From germline, CDR1 is SGHVS and CDR2 FNYEAQ. CDR3 length: 15 residues. CDR3: CASSLDRGLGNEQFF. CDR3 nucleotide sequence: TGTGCCAGCAGCTTAGACCGGGGATTGGGCAATGAGCAGTTCTTC.

The V and J genes are TRBV11-2 and TRBJ1-6; weak D call: TRBD1 (6 bases). Trimming shortened V by 4 bases and J by 18 bases, and 19 bases separated the two germline ends. Germline lookup yields CDR1 SGHAT and CDR2 FQNNGV. The CDR3 spans 13 residues. The CDR3 loop reads CASSSLQGVGSHF. The CDR3 DNA reads TGTGCCAGCAGCTCCTTACAGGGAGTGGGAAGCCACTTT. Full variable domain (rest looked up from reference TRBV11-2 and TRBJ1-6): EAGVAQSPRYKIIEKRQSVAFWCNPISGHATLYWYQQILGQGPKLLIQFQNNGVVDDSQLPKDRFSAERLKGVDSTLKIQPAKLEDSAVYLCASSSLQGVGSHFGNGTRLTVT.

The chain is built from TRBV7-9 and TRBJ1-5; TRBD1 agrees at 10 bases. Per the germline V gene, CDR1 is SEHNR and CDR2 is FQNEAQ (reference sequence). The CDR3 totals 16 residues. Unmatched junction bases numbered 9, after V lost 4 bases and J lost 6 bases. CDR3 nucleotides: TGTGCCAGCAGCTCCACCTCCGGGACAGGGGTTCAGCCCCAGCATTTT. Its protein product is CASSSTSGTGVQPQHF.

The chain links TRBV7-8 to TRBJ1-5; possibly TRBD1 for D (6 bases). V was clipped by 0 bases and J by 7 bases, with 13 bases between them. CDR3 length: 15 residues. Germline values: CDR1 SGHVS, CDR2 FQNEAQ. The CDR3: CASSLAVGQYQPQHF. CDR3 DNA: TGTGCCAGCAGCTTAGCCGTCGGACAGTACCAGCCCCAGCATTTT. Based on the CDR3 plus reference TRBV7-8 and TRBJ1-5, the full variable domain is GAGVSQSPRYKVAKRGQDVALRCDPISGHVSLFWYQQALGQGPEFLTYFQNEAQLDKSGLPSDRFFAERPEGSVSTLKIQRTQQEDSAVYLCASSLAVGQYQPQHFGDGTRLSIL.

V is TRBV6-1 and J is TRBJ2-2, with D possibly matching TRBD2 (6 bases). From germline, CDR1 is MNHNS and CDR2 SASEGT. Trimming shortened V by 0 bases and J by 6 bases, and 11 bases separated the two germline ends. The CDR3 has 15 residues. The CDR3 reads CASSEAGLYPGELFF. CDR3 DNA: TGTGCCAGCAGTGAAGCCGGACTATACCCCGGGGAGCTGTTTTTT.

This rearrangement joins TRBV2 to TRBJ1-2, with D tentatively TRBD1 (5 bases). The CDR3 totals 14 residues. The V end lost 5 bases, the J end lost 3 bases, and 13 bases lay between the germline ends. From germline, CDR1 is SNHLY and CDR2 FYNNEI. In nucleotides, the CDR3 is TGTGCCAGCAGTTACTCAGGGTCTGACTATGGCTACACCTTC. It encodes CASSYSGSDYGYTF. Full variable domain (remainder filled in from reference TRBV2 and TRBJ1-2): EPEVTQTPSHQVTQMGQEVILRCVPISNHLYFYWYRQILGQKVEFLVSFYNNEISEKSEIFDDQFSVERPDGSNFTLKIRSTKLEDSAMYFCASSYSGSDYGYTFGSGTRLTVV.

The chain combines TRBV23-1 with TRBJ2-3; maybe TRBD2 (6 bases). TRBV23-1 falls under the ORF class, with uncertain function. The length of the CDR3 is 12 residues. The V gene lost 8 bases and the J gene lost 8 bases, with 14 bases spanning the gap. CDR3 region: CASGPTEGTQYF. The CDR3 DNA reads as TGCGCCAGCGGTCCAACGGAGGGTACGCAGTATTTT.